This T cell receptor (beta chain) was identified in a study of T cell clonotyping in hematopoietic cell transplantation. V lost 6 bases to trimming and J lost 3 bases, with 8 bases between them. Germline CDR1 and CDR2: SNHLY and FYNNEI. This CDR3 has 13 amino acids. Repertoires were generated with immunoSEQ multiplex PCR, while TCRdb's copy carries only in-frame clones and drops some. This sample has 13,000 to 15,000 clones; about nine tenths occur once, and the top ten carry 13%. The specimen comprised PBMCs, sampled 100 days after allogeneic stem cell transplant. The V gene is TRBV2, the J gene TRBJ1-4; D is ambiguous. The sequence was collected from a male patient in his fifties or sixties who had an allogeneic stem cell transplant from an unrelated donor, so T cells may come from the graft donor. Some clones in this sample may be carry-over from other donors' samples. This chain's CDR3 is CASRRLSNEKLFF. The CDR3 DNA sequence: TGTGCCAGCAGACGGCTATCTAATGAAAAACTGTTTTTT.